This T cell receptor beta chain is drawn from a study of T cell responses to AZD1222 COVID-19 vaccine. Study in general: Investigators merged groups given second doses at roughly 4 or roughly 12 weeks.

Germline CDR1 MNHEY, CDR2 SVGEGT. The CDR3 sequence is 11 residues long. The V end was cut by 5 bases, the J end by 10 bases, with 11 bases between. The data were produced by immunoSEQ multiplex PCR, yet TCRdb's version contains in-frame clones alone and is incomplete. The sample carries 100,000 to 150,000 clones, about 85% recorded once. The chain has TRBV6-2 or TRBV6-3 and TRBJ1-1; D remains ambiguous. The sequencing here drew on peripheral blood, taken on day 0 of AZD1222 vaccination. This clonotype originated in an adult in good health. The CDR3 loop is CASSGGRLAFF. CDR3 coding DNA: TGTGCCAGCAGTGGTGGCAGGCTAGCTTTCTTT.